This T cell receptor (beta chain) appears in the sequencing data of a study of blood T cell repertoires in COVID-19. Study background: Spain, Italy and the United States supplied samples that represented acute and convalescent COVID-19. Nucleic acid was either cDNA or gDNA, and it came from T cells, B-cell-depleted T cells, or PBMCs.

Authors' data handling: How many nucleated cells were present was estimated from reference gene primer amplification. TCRdb keeps only in-frame clones here, not all; method: immunoSEQ multiplex PCR. Clone size and the V and J calls come from that table; the DNA yielded D and trimming. Here the sample spans around 150,000 clones, about 78% being singletons. The CDR3 length is 15 residues. The ends were cut back, 3 bases at V and 6 bases at J, with 16 bases in the middle. Germline CDR1 and CDR2: SGHTA and FQGTGA. The source of this sequence is a man between 60 and 75 years old who had recovered from COVID-19. The sample taken for sequencing was peripheral blood. The chain recombines TRBV7-3 with TRBJ2-3; maybe TRBD1 (8 bases). The DNA for the CDR3 is TGTGCCAGCAGCTTGAACAGGGGGGGATTGGATACGCAGTATTTT. Its protein is CASSLNRGGLDTQYF.